These T cell receptor beta chains were read from a single sample in a study of cytomegalovirus exposure and HLA in healthy donors. The table came from immunoSEQ multiplex PCR; TCRdb's copy has only in-frame clones and leaves some out. The sample includes roughly 200,000 clones, roughly four fifths of them seen just once. The source material was PBMCs. The receptors shown here come from a man in his forties or fifties in good health and CMV-seronegative. The CDR3 runs from the conserved cysteine through the conserved F or W. The D gene is left open where the match is weak. Clone sizes are given selectively: once, few, many, or a class where the clone is expanded.

j_gene	v_gene	d_gene	abundance	CDR3aa	CDR3nt
TRBJ1-5	TRBV7-9	-	-	CASSQIGGNQPQHF	TGTGCCAGCAGCCAGATCGGCGGTAATCAGCCCCAGCATTTT
TRBJ2-1	TRBV4-1	-	-	CASSPGPTGYNEQFF	TGCGCCAGCAGTCCCGGCCCTACGGGTTACAATGAGCAGTTCTTC
TRBJ2-2	TRBV10-3	-	once	CAISEAGTGELFF	TGTGCCATCAGTGAGGCGGGCACCGGGGAGCTGTTTTTT
TRBJ2-3	TRBV19	TRBD1	-	CASSKGTGRADTQYF	TGTGCCAGTAGTAAAGGGACAGGACGGGCAGATACGCAGTATTTT
TRBJ1-2	TRBV7-9	-	many	CASSDTNYGYTF	TGTGCCAGCTCTGACACTAACTATGGCTACACCTTC
TRBJ2-4	TRBV2	-	-	CASSENRPKNIQYF	TGTGCCAGCAGTGAAAACAGGCCAAAAAACATTCAGTACTTC
TRBJ1-4	TRBV9	-	once	CASSLRGDANEKLFF	TGTGCCAGCAGCCTGCGGGGAGACGCTAATGAAAAACTGTTTTTT
TRBJ2-1	TRBV30	TRBD1	-	CAWSVLRGLGNEQFF	TGTGCCTGGAGTGTACTCAGGGGGCTTGGTAATGAGCAGTTCTTC
TRBJ2-2	TRBV12-5	-	-	CASGRGKGGELFF	TGTGCTAGTGGGCGGGGCAAGGGCGGGGAGCTGTTTTTT
TRBJ2-5	TRBV4-1	-	-	CASSQRRSFHQETQYF	TGCGCCAGCAGCCAAAGGAGAAGTTTCCACCAAGAGACCCAGTACTTC
TRBJ1-6	TRBV5-1	-	-	CASSLTGDNSPLHF	TGCGCCAGCAGCCTAACAGGAGATAATTCACCCCTCCACTTT
TRBJ1-6	TRBV7-2	TRBD1	once	CASSWGGTGASNSPLHF	TGTGCCAGCAGCTGGGGGGGGACAGGGGCAAGTAATTCACCCCTCCACTTT
TRBJ1-2	TRBV19	TRBD1	once	CASSMDRAKLNYGYTF	TGTGCCAGTAGCATGGACAGGGCGAAGTTGAACTATGGCTACACCTTC
TRBJ2-5	TRBV6-5	TRBD1	-	CASSHPQGPQETQYF	TGTGCCAGCAGCCATCCACAGGGGCCCCAAGAGACCCAGTACTTC
TRBJ2-1	TRBV20-1	-	-	CSASAYNEQFF	TGCAGTGCTTCAGCCTACAATGAGCAGTTCTTC